These T cell receptor beta chains were read from a single sample in a study of blood T cell repertoires in COVID-19. Libraries were prepared by immunoSEQ multiplex PCR; TCRdb keeps only in-frame clonotypes and omits some of them. The sample records 450,000 to 500,000 clones, 80% to 90% being singletons. Sequencing was carried out using peripheral blood. These receptors all come from a human donor in a cohort sampled during active COVID-19. CDR3s include the opening cysteine and the closing phenylalanine or tryptophan. D genes are given only for firm matches. Only some rows state a clone size, as once, few, many or a class for expanded clones.

clone_size d_call j_call v_call cdr3_nt cdr3_aa
- TRBD2 TRBJ2-3 TRBV7-2 TGTGCCAGCAGCTTAGCCATAGCGGGAGGCACAGATACGCAGTATTTT CASSLAIAGGTDTQYF
- TRBD2 TRBJ2-3 TRBV9 TGTGCCAGCAGCGCGAGCCTCGGGGGGAACACAGATACGCAGTATTTT CASSASLGGNTDTQYF
- - TRBJ1-2 TRBV15 TGTGCCACCAGCGAACAGAGAACTAACTATGGCTACACCTTC CATSEQRTNYGYTF
- - TRBJ2-7 TRBV5-4 TGTGCCAGCAGCCGGTTGGACACCTTCTCCTACGAGCAGTACTTC CASSRLDTFSYEQYF
- TRBD2 TRBJ2-3 TRBV6-5 TGTGCCAGCACTCCTCCGGGACTAGCTTCAGATACGCAGTATTTT CASTPPGLASDTQYF
- TRBD1 TRBJ1-2 TRBV9 TGTGCCAGCAGCCGTGGACAGGATGCTAACTATGGCTACACCTTC CASSRGQDANYGYTF
- - TRBJ1-2 TRBV28 TGTGCCAGCAGTAGTCTGGGGGCGCCCGACTATGGCTACACCTTC CASSSLGAPDYGYTF
- TRBD1 TRBJ2-7 TRBV28 TGTGCCAGCAGTTTCGACAGGGCCTACGAGCAGTACTTC CASSFDRAYEQYF
- - TRBJ2-1 TRBV4-2 TGTGCCAGCAGCCAAGAGCTTCGAGTGAATGAGCAGTTCTTC CASSQELRVNEQFF
- - TRBJ1-3 TRBV28 TGTGCCAGCCTACCTTGGACGGGAAACTCTGGAAACACCATATATTTT CASLPWTGNSGNTIYF
- TRBD2 TRBJ2-3 TRBV4-2 TGTGCCAGCAGCCAAGATTTAGCGGGAGGGCCGAGCACAGATACGCAGTATTTT CASSQDLAGGPSTDTQYF
- - TRBJ1-4 TRBV18 TGTGCCAGCTCACCAAATTGGGAGGGTGAAAAACTGTTTTTT CASSPNWEGEKLFF
- - TRBJ2-3 TRBV6-2/TRBV6-3 TGTGCCAGCAGTCCCCACGACTCCGGGTTGGGTACGCAGTATTTT CASSPHDSGLGTQYF
- - TRBJ1-1 TRBV9 TGTGCCAGCAGCGTAGAGGAGGGTGAAGCTTTCTTT CASSVEEGEAFF
- TRBD1 TRBJ1-2 TRBV7-9 TGTGCCAGCAGCTCCCGGATTACAGGGGGCGCAAGCTATGGCTACACCTTC CASSSRITGGASYGYTF
- - TRBJ1-2 TRBV28 TGTGCCAGCAGTTTAATCGGGACTCCAGGGGGCTACACCTTC CASSLIGTPGGYTF
- - TRBJ1-5 TRBV7-8 TGTGCCAGCAGCTTAGGTGGAGGCTTTAGCAATCAGCCCCAGCATTTT CASSLGGGFSNQPQHF
- - TRBJ1-1 TRBV27 TGTGCCAGCAGTTATACAGGATGGCTAGGCAACACTGAAGCTTTCTTT CASSYTGWLGNTEAFF
- - TRBJ1-5 TRBV4-1 TGCGCCAGCAGTCAGGGACACCTTAGCAATCAGCCCCAGCATTTT CASSQGHLSNQPQHF
- TRBD1 TRBJ2-7 TRBV29-1 TGCAGCGTTGCCCTGACAGGGGTCCGGGAAGAGCAGTACTTC CSVALTGVREEQYF
- TRBD1 TRBJ2-7 TRBV30 TGTGCCTGGAGTCCCGGGACAGGGTTCTCTCAGTTTTACGAGCAGTACTTC CAWSPGTGFSQFYEQYF
once - TRBJ2-1 TRBV5-1 TGCGCCAGCAGCCAGTCGCAGGGAAATGGGAATGAGCAGTTCTTC CASSQSQGNGNEQFF
- - TRBJ1-3 TRBV19 TGTGCCAGTAGTACATCACAGGGCTCTGGAAACACCATATATTTT CASSTSQGSGNTIYF
- TRBD1 TRBJ2-7 TRBV5-1 TGCGCCAGCAGCTTCGATGGGACAGGGGCGTACGAGCAGTACTTC CASSFDGTGAYEQYF
- TRBD2 TRBJ2-1 TRBV6-5 TGTGCCAGCAGTTCCAGCGGGATGTTGGGTGAGCAGTTCTTC CASSSSGMLGEQFF
- TRBD2 TRBJ2-2 TRBV3-1/TRBV3-2 TGTGCCAGCAGCCGTTCTCGGGGGGATACCGGGGAGCTGTTTTTT CASSRSRGDTGELFF
- - TRBJ1-4 TRBV4-2 TGTGCCAGCAGCCAAGAGCCTCGTATGAGTGAAAAACTGTTTTTT CASSQEPRMSEKLFF
- - TRBJ2-7 TRBV30 TGTGCCTGGAACCGGGGTTCCTACGAGCAGTACTTC CAWNRGSYEQYF
- TRBD2 TRBJ2-1 TRBV5-4 TGTGCCAGCAGCCTACGGACTAGCGGAGATTTAGCCCGGGAGTTCTTC CASSLRTSGDLAREFF
- - TRBJ1-1 TRBV6-5 TGTGCCAGCAGTTTTTCCCAGGGGACTGAAGCTTTCTTT CASSFSQGTEAFF
- TRBD1 TRBJ2-7 TRBV7-9 TGTGCCAGCAGCTCCGGGACAGGGGGCTTCTACGAGCAGTACTTC CASSSGTGGFYEQYF
- - TRBJ2-7 TRBV19 TGTGCCAGTAGCCAACCGGGGGACTCCTACGAGCAGTACTTC CASSQPGDSYEQYF
- - TRBJ2-7 TRBV25-1 TGTGCCAGCAGTCCTCCTAAGGGGGAAGTCTACGAGCAGTACTTC CASSPPKGEVYEQYF
- TRBD2 TRBJ2-5 TRBV9 TGTGCCAGCAGCGGCCCCTCGGGAGGATCACAAGAGACCCAGTACTTC CASSGPSGGSQETQYF
once TRBD1 TRBJ2-3 TRBV11-2 TGTGCCAGCAGCTGGGACAGGGGGACAGATACGCAGTATTTT CASSWDRGTDTQYF
- TRBD2 TRBJ2-5 TRBV9 TGTGCCAGCAGCGTAGCGGGAGGAGAGAGGGAGACCCAGTACTTC CASSVAGGERETQYF
- - TRBJ2-3 TRBV21-1 TGTGCCAGCAGCAAAGCGCAGGACAGGGGCGTCCTGAATACTAGCACAGATACGCAGTATTTT CASSKAQDRGVLNTSTDTQYF
- - TRBJ2-5 TRBV6-5 TGTGCCAGCATCCCGGGGGTAGAGACCCAGTACTTC CASIPGVETQYF
- TRBD1 TRBJ2-3 TRBV27 TGTGCCAGCACCCGGGACAGGGTCACAGATACGCAGTATTTT CASTRDRVTDTQYF
- - TRBJ1-1 TRBV2 TGTGCCAGCAGGAGACAGACGAACACTGAAGCTTTCTTT CASRRQTNTEAFF